A single sample is the source of the 9 T cell receptor beta chains below, sequenced in a study of shared clonotypes between healthy human individuals. The table came from immunoSEQ multiplex PCR; TCRdb's copy has only in-frame clones and leaves some out. This table has 2 million to 2.5 million clones, about 95% appearing once. CD45RO-negative, CCR7-positively selected cells formed the naive CD8 fraction, excluding terminally differentiated effector memory CD45RA+ cells. The sample comprised naive CD8+ T cells sorted from blood. These receptors were collected from a man aged 18 to 29 in good health.

This clone has just one count. The CDR3 reads CAWMGGESEKLFF. The CDR3 DNA is TGTGCCTGGATGGGGGGGGAGAGTGAAAAACTGTTTTTT. V and J are TRBV30 and TRBJ1-4, with D possibly being TRBD1 (5 bases). Germline CDR1 GTSNPN, CDR2 SVGIG (reference sequence). The V end was cut by 4 bases, the J end by 7 bases, with 13 bases between. CDR3 length: 13 amino acids.

V is TRBV30 and J is TRBJ2-1; D may be TRBD2 (7 bases). Trimming took off 2 bases at V and 9 bases at J, with 17 bases between the two ends. The V gene's germline CDR1 is GTSNPN and CDR2 SVGIG (reference sequence). This CDR3 has 14 amino acids. The CDR3 loop is CAWSLGGGLGEQFF. Written as DNA, the CDR3 is TGTGCCTGGAGTTTAGGGGGGGGACTTGGTGAGCAGTTCTTC. The variable domain in full, with the rest retrieved from reference TRBV30 and TRBJ2-1, is SQTIHQWPATLVQPVGSPLSLECTVEGTSNPNLYWYRQAAGRGLQLLFYSVGIGQISSEVPQNLSASRPQDRQFILSSKKLLLSDSGFYLCAWSLGGGLGEQFFGPGTRLTVL.

The chain is built from TRBV7-9 and TRBJ2-1; D call uncertain. V was clipped by 2 bases and J by 2 bases, with 13 bases between them. The germline gives CDR1 SEHNR, CDR2 FQNEAQ (reference sequence). The length of the CDR3 is 16 residues. CDR3 amino acids: CASSLPPPLAYNEQFF. The CDR3 region has the DNA TGTGCCAGCAGCTTACCCCCCCCGTTGGCCTACAATGAGCAGTTCTTC.

The chain combines TRBV19 with TRBJ2-1; D unclear. Trimming left V 3 bases short and J 7 bases short, with 10 bases between. The germline V gene has CDR1 LNHDA and CDR2 SQIVND (reference sequence). The length of the CDR3 is 13 residues. CDR3 sequence (DNA): TGTGCCAGTAGTATCGGCAGTCGTAATGAGCAGTTCTTC. It yields the protein CASSIGSRNEQFF.

The chain employs TRBV19 and TRBJ1-2; TRBD1 aligns across 9 bases. The J segment lost 3 bases and the V segment lost 6 bases, leaving 2 bases of the junction unmatched. CDR3 size: 13 residues. The germline CDR1 and CDR2 sequences are LNHDA and SQIVND (reference sequence). CDR3 bases: TGTGCCAGTAGGGGGACAGGGTACTATGGCTACACCTTC. Protein: CASRGTGYYGYTF.

The chain uses TRBV11-1 and TRBJ2-1; 9 bases match TRBD1. J lost 5 bases, V lost 7 bases, and 12 bases had no gene match. Germline assignment: CDR1 SGHAT and CDR2 FQDESV (reference sequence). The CDR3 covers 16 residues. The CDR3 loop reads CASTVGTGTVDNEQFF. In nucleotides, the CDR3 is TGTGCCAGCACCGTAGGGACAGGGACGGTGGACAATGAGCAGTTCTTC. The full variable domain, with the rest looked up from reference TRBV11-1 and TRBJ2-1, is EAEVAQSPRYKITEKSQAVAFWCDPISGHATLYWYRQILGQGPELLVQFQDESVVDDSQLPKDRFSAERLKGVDSTLKIQPAELGDSAMYLCASTVGTGTVDNEQFFGPGTRLTVL.

This sequence joins TRBV5-1 and TRBJ2-2; D is ambiguous. The V gene lost 4 bases and the J gene lost 2 bases, with 15 bases spanning the gap. This CDR3 comprises 16 residues. Germline V gene sequence: CDR1 SGHRS, CDR2 YFSETQ. The CDR3 sequence: CASSPWGERNTGELFF. In nucleotides, the CDR3 is TGCGCCAGCAGCCCCTGGGGTGAGCGCAACACCGGGGAGCTGTTTTTT.

V and J are TRBV5-6 and TRBJ1-4; D is undetermined. Deletions cut 0 bases from V and 10 bases from J, with 7 bases between. Germline assignment: CDR1 SGHDT and CDR2 YYEEEE. The CDR3 loop spans 12 amino acids. CDR3 sequence reads: CASSLETGKLFF. The CDR3 bases are TGTGCCAGCAGCTTGGAAACGGGAAAACTGTTTTTT.

This rearrangement joins TRBV2 to TRBJ2-2; no clear D. Trimming removed 2 bases at V and 0 bases at J, with 10 bases between. Germline V gene lookup returns CDR1 SNHLY and CDR2 FYNNEI. CDR3 length: 16 residues. CDR3 residues: CASSERVRPNTGELFF. CDR3 DNA sequence: TGTGCCAGCAGTGAAAGAGTCAGACCGAACACCGGGGAGCTGTTTTTT. Drawing the rest from reference TRBV2 and TRBJ2-2, the complete variable domain is EPEVTQTPSHQVTQMGQEVILRCVPISNHLYFYWYRQILGQKVEFLVSFYNNEISEKSEIFDDQFSVERPDGSNFTLKIRSTKLEDSAMYFCASSERVRPNTGELFFGEGSRLTVL.